This TCR beta chain is drawn from a study of cytomegalovirus exposure and HLA in healthy donors. Primers: 60 Vbeta forward and 13 Jbeta reverse. Sequencing was performed with immunoSEQ multiplex PCR; in TCRdb, only in-frame clones are kept and a portion is missing. Of roughly 150,000 clones in the sample, roughly 87% were seen once. With regard to this clone: No antigen is known for it.

The CDR3 runs 14 residues. Trimming at V came to 2 bases and at J to 8 bases, leaving 2 bases not matched to a gene. Germline CDR1 MDHEN, CDR2 SYDVKM. Study-wide findings and caveats: There were several of the most significant clusters that appeared linked to common viral pathogens in a later analysis.

The sequenced material came from PBMCs. The chain couples TRBV28 to TRBJ2-1; 11 bases match TRBD1. The receptor was isolated from a girl between 5 and 17 years old in good health and CMV-seropositive. CDR3 sequence: CASSLRDRGYEQFF. CDR3 nucleotide sequence: TGTGCCAGCAGTTTAAGGGACAGGGGGTATGAGCAGTTCTTC.